This TCR beta chain emerged from a study of human T cells and chemical hapten exposure. Findings of the study overall: Expanded TCR counts at PT1 went up together with patch test score, a positive correlation.

V was pared by 6 bases and J by 7 bases, with 15 bases between. The CDR3 loop spans 14 amino acids. CDR1 and CDR2 from the germline V gene are MNHEY and SVGEGT. Authors' processing steps: TCR counts had a median of about 92,000 per sample and spanned roughly 20,000 to 750,000. MiXCR, applied by TCRdb to the RACE reads, yields one record per CDR3 protein. The V and J calls were not made by the authors but by TCRdb's processing. This table has about 360,000 distinct CDR3 sequences, around 7% appearing once. Noted time point: patch test 1, 2 weeks after DPC sensitization. The treatment: therapeutic diphenylcyclopropenone sensitization with weekly scalp DPC. Participating donors were patients with alopecia, aged 18 to 70 years, considered appropriate candidates for DPC. A word on this clonotype: Its antigen is not known.

This specimen consisted of whole blood, obtained in connection with sensitization to the hapten diphenylcyclopropenone (DPC). This chain uses TRBV6-2 or TRBV6-3 with TRBJ2-2; possible D gene TRBD1, 5 bases. The sequence was obtained from a woman younger than 30 with alopecia areata. Some clones in this sample may be carry-over from other donors' samples. CDR3 bases: TGTGCCAGCAGCCGGACACTCAAGGTCGGGGAGCTGTTTTTT. Its protein is CASSRTLKVGELFF.